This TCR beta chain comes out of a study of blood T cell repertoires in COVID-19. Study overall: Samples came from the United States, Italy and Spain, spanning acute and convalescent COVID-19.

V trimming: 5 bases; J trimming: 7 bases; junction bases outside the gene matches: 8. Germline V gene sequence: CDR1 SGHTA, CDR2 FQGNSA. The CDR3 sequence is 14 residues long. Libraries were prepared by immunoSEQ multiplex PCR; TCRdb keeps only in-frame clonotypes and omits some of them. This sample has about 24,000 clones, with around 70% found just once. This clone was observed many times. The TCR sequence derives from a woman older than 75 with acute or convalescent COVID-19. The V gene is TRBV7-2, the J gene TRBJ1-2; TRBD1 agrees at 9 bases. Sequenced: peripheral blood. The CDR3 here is CASSVRDRAGGYTF. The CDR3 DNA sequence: TGTGCCAGCAGCGTCCGGGACAGGGCTGGTGGCTACACCTTC. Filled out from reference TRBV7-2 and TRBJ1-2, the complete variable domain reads GAGVSQSPSNKVTEKGKDVELRCDPISGHTALYWYRQSLGQGLEFLIYFQGNSAPDKSGLPSDRFSAERTGGSVSTLTIQRTQQEDSAVYLCASSVRDRAGGYTFGSGTRLTVV.